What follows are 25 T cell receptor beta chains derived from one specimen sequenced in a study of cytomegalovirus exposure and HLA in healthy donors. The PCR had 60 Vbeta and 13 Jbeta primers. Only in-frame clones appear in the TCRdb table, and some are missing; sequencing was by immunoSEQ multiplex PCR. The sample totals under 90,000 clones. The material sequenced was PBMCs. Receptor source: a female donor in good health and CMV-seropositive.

The CDR3 region is CASSLDRGLQETQYF. CDR3 DNA sequence: TGTGCCAGCAGCCTGGACAGGGGGCTCCAAGAGACCCAGTACTTC. The V call is TRBV7-2, the J call TRBJ2-5; TRBD1 agrees at 11 bases. The CDR3 spans 15 residues. Unmatched junction bases numbered 3, after V lost 5 bases and J lost 1 base. Looked up from germline, CDR1 is SGHTA and CDR2 is FQGNSA.

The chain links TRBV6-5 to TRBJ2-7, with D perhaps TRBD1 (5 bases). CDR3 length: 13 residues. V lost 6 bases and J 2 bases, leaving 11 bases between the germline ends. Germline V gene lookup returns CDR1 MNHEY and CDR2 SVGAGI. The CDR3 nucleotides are TGTGCCAGCAGAGACACAGGTACCTACGAGCAGTACTTC. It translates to CASRDTGTYEQYF.

The CDR3 here is CASGLMAGNGYTF. The CDR3, as DNA: TGTGCCAGCGGTCTCATGGCAGGGAATGGCTACACCTTC. The gene calls are TRBV2 and TRBJ1-2; weak D call: TRBD1 (5 bases). Trimming stripped 8 bases from V and 6 bases from J, with 16 bases between. CDR1 SNHLY and CDR2 FYNNEI come from the germline V gene. This CDR3 spans 13 amino acids.

The CDR3 loop is CASSLVAVMNTEAFF. The CDR3 nucleotides read TGTGCCAGCAGCTTGGTAGCGGTCATGAACACTGAAGCTTTCTTT. V gene TRBV5-8 combines with J gene TRBJ1-1; D remains ambiguous. Trimming took off 0 bases at V and 0 bases at J, with 9 bases between the two ends. Germline loops: CDR1 SGHTS, CDR2 YDEGEE. The CDR3 is 15 amino acids.

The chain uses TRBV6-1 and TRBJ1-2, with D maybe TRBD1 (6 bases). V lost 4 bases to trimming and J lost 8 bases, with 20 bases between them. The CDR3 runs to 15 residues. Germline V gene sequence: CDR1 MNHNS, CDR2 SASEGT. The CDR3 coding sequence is TGTGCCAGCAGTGGCCTTGACAGGCGCCTTAGCGGCTACACCTTC. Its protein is CASSGLDRRLSGYTF.

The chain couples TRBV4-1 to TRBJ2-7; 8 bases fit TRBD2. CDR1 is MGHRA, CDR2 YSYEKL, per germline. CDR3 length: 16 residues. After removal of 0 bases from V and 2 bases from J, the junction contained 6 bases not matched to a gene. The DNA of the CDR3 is TGCGCCAGCAGCCAAGATCGCCTAGCGGGCCCCTACGAGCAGTACTTC. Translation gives CASSQDRLAGPYEQYF.

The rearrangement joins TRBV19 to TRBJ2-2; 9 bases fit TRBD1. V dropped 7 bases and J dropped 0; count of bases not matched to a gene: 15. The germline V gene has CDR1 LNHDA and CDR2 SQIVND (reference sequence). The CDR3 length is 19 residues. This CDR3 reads CASTRAWDREASNTGELFF. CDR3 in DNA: TGTGCCAGTACCAGAGCCTGGGACAGGGAGGCATCGAACACCGGGGAGCTGTTTTTT.

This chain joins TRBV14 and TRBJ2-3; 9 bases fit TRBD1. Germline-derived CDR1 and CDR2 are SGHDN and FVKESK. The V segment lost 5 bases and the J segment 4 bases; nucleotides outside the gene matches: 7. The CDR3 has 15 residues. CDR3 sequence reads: CASSIGTGTPDTQYF. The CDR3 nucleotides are TGTGCCAGCAGCATCGGGACAGGGACCCCAGATACGCAGTATTTT.

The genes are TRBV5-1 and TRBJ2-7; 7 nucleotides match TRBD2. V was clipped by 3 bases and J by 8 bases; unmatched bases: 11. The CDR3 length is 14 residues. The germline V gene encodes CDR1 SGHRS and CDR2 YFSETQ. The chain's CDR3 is CASSSGWGGDQQYF. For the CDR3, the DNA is TGCGCCAGCAGCTCTGGGTGGGGGGGAGATCAGCAGTACTTC.

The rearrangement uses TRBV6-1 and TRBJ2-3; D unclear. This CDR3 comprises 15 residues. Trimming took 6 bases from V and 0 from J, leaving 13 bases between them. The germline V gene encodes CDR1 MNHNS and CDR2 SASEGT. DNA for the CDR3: TGTGCCAGCAGGCTAGGATTGGCTAGCACAGATACGCAGTATTTT. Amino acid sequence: CASRLGLASTDTQYF.

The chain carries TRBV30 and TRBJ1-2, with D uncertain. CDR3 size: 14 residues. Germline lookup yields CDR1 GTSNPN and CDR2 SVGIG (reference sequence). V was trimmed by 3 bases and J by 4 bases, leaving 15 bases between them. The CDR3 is CAWRGRGSVYGYTF. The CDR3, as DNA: TGTGCCTGGAGAGGGCGGGGATCCGTCTATGGCTACACCTTC.

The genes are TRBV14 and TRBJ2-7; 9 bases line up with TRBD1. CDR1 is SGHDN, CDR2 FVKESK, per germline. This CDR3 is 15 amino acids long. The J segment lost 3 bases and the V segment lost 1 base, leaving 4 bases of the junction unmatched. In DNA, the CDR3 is TGTGCCAGCAGCCAAGGGACAGGGGATTTCTACGAGCAGTACTTC. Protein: CASSQGTGDFYEQYF.

CDR3: CASSIDRGRGTGELFF. CDR3 sequence (DNA): TGTGCCAGCTCAATCGACAGGGGGCGAGGCACCGGGGAGCTGTTTTTT. J is TRBJ2-2 and V is TRBV18; 10 bases map to TRBD1. Germline V CDR1 and CDR2: KGHSH, LQKENI. V was pared by 5 bases and J by 4 bases, with 7 bases of the junction left unmatched. The CDR3 is 16 residues long.

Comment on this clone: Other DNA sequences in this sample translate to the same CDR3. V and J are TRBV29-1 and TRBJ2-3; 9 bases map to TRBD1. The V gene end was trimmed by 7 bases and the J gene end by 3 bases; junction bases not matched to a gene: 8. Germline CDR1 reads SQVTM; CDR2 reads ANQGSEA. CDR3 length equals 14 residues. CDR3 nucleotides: TGCAGCGCCTGGGGGGGACAGGGAACAGATACGCAGTATTTT. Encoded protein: CSAWGGQGTDTQYF.

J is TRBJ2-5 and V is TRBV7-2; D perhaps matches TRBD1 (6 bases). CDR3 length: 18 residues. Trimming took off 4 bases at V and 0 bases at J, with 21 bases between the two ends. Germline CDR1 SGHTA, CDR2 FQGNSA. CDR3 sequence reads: CASSSGSVGTPYQETQYF. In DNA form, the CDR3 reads TGTGCCAGCAGCTCCGGTTCGGTGGGGACACCGTACCAAGAGACCCAGTACTTC.

The CDR3 loop is CASSPWTSGTLYEQYF. The CDR3 DNA is TGTGCCAGCAGTCCCTGGACTAGCGGGACACTCTACGAGCAGTACTTC. The rearrangement joins TRBV28 to TRBJ2-7, with 12 bases aligning to TRBD2. Germline-derived CDR1 and CDR2 are MDHEN and SYDVKM. The length of the CDR3 is 16 residues. The V gene end was trimmed by 5 bases and the J gene end by 3 bases; junction bases not matched to a gene: 8.

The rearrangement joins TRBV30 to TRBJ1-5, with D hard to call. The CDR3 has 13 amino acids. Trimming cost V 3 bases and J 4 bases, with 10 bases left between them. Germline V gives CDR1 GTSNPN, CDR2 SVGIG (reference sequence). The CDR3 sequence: CAWRAGRNQPQHF. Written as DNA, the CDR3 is TGTGCCTGGAGGGCGGGCCGAAATCAGCCCCAGCATTTT.

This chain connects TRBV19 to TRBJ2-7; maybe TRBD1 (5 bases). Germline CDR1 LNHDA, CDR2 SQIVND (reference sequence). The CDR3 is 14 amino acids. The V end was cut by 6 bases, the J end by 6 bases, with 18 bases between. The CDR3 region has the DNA TGTGCCAGTAGCTGGGGCGGAGCGCCCCGCGAGCAGTACTTC. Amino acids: CASSWGGAPREQYF.

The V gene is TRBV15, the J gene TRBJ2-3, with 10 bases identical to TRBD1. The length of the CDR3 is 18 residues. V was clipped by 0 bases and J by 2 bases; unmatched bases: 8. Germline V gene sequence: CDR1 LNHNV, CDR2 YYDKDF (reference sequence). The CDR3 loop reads CATSREAGGTGDTDTQYF. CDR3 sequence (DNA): TGTGCCACCAGCAGAGAAGCAGGGGGGACAGGGGACACAGATACGCAGTATTTT.

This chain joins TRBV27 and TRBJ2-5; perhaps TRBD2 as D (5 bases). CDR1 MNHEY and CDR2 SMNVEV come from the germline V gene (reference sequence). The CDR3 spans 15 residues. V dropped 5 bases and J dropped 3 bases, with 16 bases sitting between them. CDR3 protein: CASSRLSDWKETQYF. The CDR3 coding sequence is TGTGCCAGCAGTCGGTTATCGGACTGGAAAGAGACCCAGTACTTC.

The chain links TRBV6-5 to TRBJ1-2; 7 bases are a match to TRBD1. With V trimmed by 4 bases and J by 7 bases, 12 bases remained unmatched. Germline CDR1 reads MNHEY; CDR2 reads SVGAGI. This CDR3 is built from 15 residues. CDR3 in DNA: TGTGCCAGCAGTTCAACTCCGGGACAGAAGACTGGCTACACCTTC. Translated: CASSSTPGQKTGYTF.

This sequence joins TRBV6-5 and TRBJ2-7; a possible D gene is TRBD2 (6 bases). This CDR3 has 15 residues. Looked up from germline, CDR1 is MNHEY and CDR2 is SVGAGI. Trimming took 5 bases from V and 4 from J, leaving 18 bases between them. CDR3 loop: CASSRTGEARYEQYF. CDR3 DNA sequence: TGTGCCAGCAGTCGAACTGGGGAGGCCCGGTACGAGCAGTACTTC.

For the CDR3, the DNA is TGTGCCGCAGGGAACGGCTTGGTACAGACCCAGTACTTC. Amino acid sequence: CAAGNGLVQTQYF. The V gene is TRBV2, the J gene TRBJ2-5; D perhaps matches TRBD1 (5 bases). V was cut by 11 bases and J by 6 bases, with 19 bases left in between. The CDR3 has 13 residues. The germline V gene has CDR1 SNHLY and CDR2 FYNNEI.

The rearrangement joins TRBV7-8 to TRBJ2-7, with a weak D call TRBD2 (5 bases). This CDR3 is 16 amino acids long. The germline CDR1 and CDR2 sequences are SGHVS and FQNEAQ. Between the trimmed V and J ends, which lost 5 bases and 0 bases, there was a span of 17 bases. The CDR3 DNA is TGTGCCAGCAGCCCCCCCATGGCGGGTGTCTCCTACGAGCAGTACTTC. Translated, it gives CASSPPMAGVSYEQYF.

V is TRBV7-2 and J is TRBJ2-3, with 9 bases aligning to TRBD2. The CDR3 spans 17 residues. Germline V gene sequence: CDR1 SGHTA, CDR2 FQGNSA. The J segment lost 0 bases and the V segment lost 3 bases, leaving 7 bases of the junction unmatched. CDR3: CASSFIAGEPSTDTQYF. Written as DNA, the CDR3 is TGTGCCAGCAGCTTCATAGCGGGGGAACCTAGCACAGATACGCAGTATTTT.